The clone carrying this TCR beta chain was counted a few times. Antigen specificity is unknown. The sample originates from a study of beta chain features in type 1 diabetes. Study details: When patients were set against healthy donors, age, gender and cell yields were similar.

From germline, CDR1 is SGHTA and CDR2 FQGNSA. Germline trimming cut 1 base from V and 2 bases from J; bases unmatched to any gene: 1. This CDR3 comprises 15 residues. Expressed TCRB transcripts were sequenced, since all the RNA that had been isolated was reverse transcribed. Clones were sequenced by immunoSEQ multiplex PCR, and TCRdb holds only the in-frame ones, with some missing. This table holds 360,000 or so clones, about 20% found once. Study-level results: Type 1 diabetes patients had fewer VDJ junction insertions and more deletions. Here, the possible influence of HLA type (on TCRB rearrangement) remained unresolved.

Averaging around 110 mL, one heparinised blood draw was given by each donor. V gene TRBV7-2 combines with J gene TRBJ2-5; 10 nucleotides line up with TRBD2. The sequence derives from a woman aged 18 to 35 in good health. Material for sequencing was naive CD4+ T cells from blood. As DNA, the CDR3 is TGTGCCAGCAGCTTAGTAGCGGGGGGACAAGAGACCCAGTACTTC. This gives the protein CASSLVAGGQETQYF.